The rows below give T cell receptor beta chains drawn from one sample of a study of regulatory T cells. The assay was immunoSEQ multiplex PCR, and TCRdb's table has in-frame clones only and misses some. The sample has fewer than 20,000 clones; roughly 82% are singletons. The sequenced material came from conventional CD4+ T cells sorted from blood. The receptor set was obtained from a person aged 30 to 40 with CD3G deficiency. CDR3s include the opening cysteine and the closing phenylalanine or tryptophan. D genes are given only for firm matches. Clone size is given for some rows only: seen once, a few or many times, or a class if the clone is expanded.

J: TRBJ1-5
size: -
D: -
V: TRBV10-3
CDR3: CAISEGFNQPQHF
DNA: TGTGCCATCAGTGAGGGTTTCAATCAGCCCCAGCATTTT

J: TRBJ2-7
size: -
D: -
V: TRBV5-1
CDR3: CASRGAGAEQYF
DNA: TGCGCCAGCAGAGGAGCAGGGGCCGAGCAGTACTTC

J: TRBJ1-1
size: -
D: TRBD1
V: TRBV7-9
CDR3: CASSLRQGATEAFF
DNA: TGTGCCAGCAGCTTAAGACAGGGGGCCACTGAAGCTTTCTTT

J: TRBJ1-4
size: few
D: -
V: TRBV9
CDR3: CASSKGRDSGEKLFF
DNA: TGTGCCAGCAGCAAGGGGAGGGACTCAGGTGAAAAACTGTTTTTT

J: TRBJ2-1
size: -
D: -
V: TRBV5-1
CDR3: CASSLIGSSYNEQFF
DNA: TGCGCCAGCAGCTTAATAGGGAGCTCCTACAATGAGCAGTTCTTC

J: TRBJ2-2
size: -
D: -
V: TRBV7-3
CDR3: CASSLKGDPTGELFF
DNA: TGTGCCAGCAGCTTAAAGGGGGACCCCACCGGGGAGCTGTTTTTT

J: TRBJ2-2
size: few
D: -
V: TRBV19
CDR3: CASSLKTATNTGELFF
DNA: TGTGCCAGTAGTCTGAAGACAGCTACGAACACCGGGGAGCTGTTTTTT

J: TRBJ1-2
size: -
D: -
V: TRBV6-6
CDR3: CASSRSNYGYTF
DNA: TGTGCCAGCAGTAGATCTAACTATGGCTACACCTTC

J: TRBJ1-4
size: -
D: -
V: TRBV28
CDR3: CASSEGFSTNEKLFF
DNA: TGTGCCAGCTCCGAAGGGTTCTCAACTAATGAAAAACTGTTTTTT

J: TRBJ2-2
size: -
D: -
V: TRBV28
CDR3: CASSRSGVAGELFF
DNA: TGTGCCAGCAGTCGATCTGGGGTCGCCGGGGAGCTGTTTTTT

J: TRBJ2-1
size: -
D: -
V: TRBV5-1
CDR3: CASSLVLGSYNEQFF
DNA: TGCGCCAGCAGCTTGGTACTAGGCTCCTACAATGAGCAGTTCTTC